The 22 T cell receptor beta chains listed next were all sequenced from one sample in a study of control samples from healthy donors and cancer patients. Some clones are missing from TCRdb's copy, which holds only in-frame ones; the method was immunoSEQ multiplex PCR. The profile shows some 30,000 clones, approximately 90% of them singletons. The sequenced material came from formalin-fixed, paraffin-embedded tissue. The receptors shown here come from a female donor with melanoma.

The CDR3 loop reads CASSYLGLAGTGELFF. As DNA, the CDR3 is TGTGCCAGCAGTTACTTGGGACTAGCGGGCACCGGGGAGCTGTTTTTT. The chain couples TRBV6-5 to TRBJ2-2; 12 nucleotides match TRBD2. V shed 1 base and J 4 bases; nucleotides not matched to a gene: 1. The CDR3 consists of 16 residues. The germline gives CDR1 MNHEY, CDR2 SVGAGI.

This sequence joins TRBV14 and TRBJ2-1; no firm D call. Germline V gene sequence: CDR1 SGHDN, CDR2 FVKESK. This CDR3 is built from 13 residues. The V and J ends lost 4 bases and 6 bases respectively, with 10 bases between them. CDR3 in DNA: TGTGCCAGCAGCCCCATGCAAGTCAATGAGCAGTTCTTC. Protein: CASSPMQVNEQFF.

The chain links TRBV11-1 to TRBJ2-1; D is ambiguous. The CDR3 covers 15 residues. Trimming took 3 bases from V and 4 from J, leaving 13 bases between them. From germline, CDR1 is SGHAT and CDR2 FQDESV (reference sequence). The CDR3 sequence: CASSFGVPRYNEQFF. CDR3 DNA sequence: TGTGCCAGCAGCTTTGGGGTCCCCCGGTACAATGAGCAGTTCTTC.

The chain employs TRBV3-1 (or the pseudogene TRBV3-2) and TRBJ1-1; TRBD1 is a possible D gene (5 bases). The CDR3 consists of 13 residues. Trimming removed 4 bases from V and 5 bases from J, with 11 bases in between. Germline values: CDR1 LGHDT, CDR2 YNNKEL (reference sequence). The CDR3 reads CASSLRGGTEAFF. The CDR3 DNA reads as TGTGCCAGCAGCCTCCGGGGGGGAACTGAAGCTTTCTTT.

The CDR3 DNA reads TGCAGCGTTCGGACAGACCCTGCTGCCGAGCAGTACTTC. Amino acids: CSVRTDPAAEQYF. The V and J genes are TRBV29-1 and TRBJ2-7; tentatively, D is TRBD1 (6 bases). There are 13 residues in the CDR3. Trimming pared 5 bases from V and 6 bases from J, leaving 17 bases between. CDR1 is SQVTM and CDR2 is ANQGSEA in the germline V gene.

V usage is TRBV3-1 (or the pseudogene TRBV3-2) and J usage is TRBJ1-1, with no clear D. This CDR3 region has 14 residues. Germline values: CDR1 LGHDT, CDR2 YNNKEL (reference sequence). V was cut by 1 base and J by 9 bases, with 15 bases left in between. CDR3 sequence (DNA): TGTGCCAGCAGCCAAGGGATCCACCTTGCGAAAGCTTTCTTT. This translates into CASSQGIHLAKAFF.

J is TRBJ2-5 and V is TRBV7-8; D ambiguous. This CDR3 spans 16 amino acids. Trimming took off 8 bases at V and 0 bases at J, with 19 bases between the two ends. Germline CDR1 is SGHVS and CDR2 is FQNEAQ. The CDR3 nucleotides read TGTGCCAGCCGCCTCAGGCGGCAACTGTACCAAGAGACCCAGTACTTC. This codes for CASRLRRQLYQETQYF.

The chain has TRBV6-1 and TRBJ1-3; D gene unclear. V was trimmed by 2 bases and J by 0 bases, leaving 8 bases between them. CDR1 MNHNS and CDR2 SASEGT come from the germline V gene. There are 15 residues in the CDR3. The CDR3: CASSELGVSGNTIYF. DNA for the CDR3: TGTGCCAGCAGTGAACTCGGCGTCTCTGGAAACACCATATATTTT.

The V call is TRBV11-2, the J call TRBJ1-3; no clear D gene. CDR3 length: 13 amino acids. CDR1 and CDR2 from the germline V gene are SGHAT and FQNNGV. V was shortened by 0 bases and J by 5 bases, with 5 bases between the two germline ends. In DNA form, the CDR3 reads TGTGCCAGCAGCTTAGATCCCAGAAACACCATATATTTT. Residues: CASSLDPRNTIYF.

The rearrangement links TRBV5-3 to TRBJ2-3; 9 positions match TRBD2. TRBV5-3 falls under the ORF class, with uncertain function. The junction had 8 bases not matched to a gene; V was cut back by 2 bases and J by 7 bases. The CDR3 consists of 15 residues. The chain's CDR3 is CARSFSGGSDNTQYF. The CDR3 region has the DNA TGTGCCAGAAGCTTTAGCGGGGGATCAGACAATACGCAGTATTTT.

CDR3 in amino acids: CASSPHQRGRDTQYF. CDR3 nucleotides: TGTGCCAGCAGCCCACACCAGCGGGGAAGGGATACGCAGTATTTT. The chain couples TRBV7-2 to TRBJ2-3; 7 bases are a match to TRBD2. J gave up 6 bases and V 5 bases, and 11 bases lay outside the gene matches. Germline V gene lookup returns CDR1 SGHTA and CDR2 FQGNSA. The CDR3 loop spans 15 amino acids.

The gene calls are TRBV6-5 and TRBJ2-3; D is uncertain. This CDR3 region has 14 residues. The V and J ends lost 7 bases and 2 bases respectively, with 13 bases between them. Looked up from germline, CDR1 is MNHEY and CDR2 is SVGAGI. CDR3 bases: TGTGCCAGCAAGGCCCTTCGTTTCACAGATACGCAGTATTTT. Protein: CASKALRFTDTQYF.

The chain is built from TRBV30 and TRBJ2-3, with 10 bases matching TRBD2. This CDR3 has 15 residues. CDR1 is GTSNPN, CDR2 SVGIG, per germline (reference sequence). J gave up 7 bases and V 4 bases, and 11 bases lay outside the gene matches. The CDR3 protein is CAWMGRLAGLYTQYF. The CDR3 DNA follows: TGTGCCTGGATGGGGAGACTAGCGGGTCTTTATACGCAGTATTTT.

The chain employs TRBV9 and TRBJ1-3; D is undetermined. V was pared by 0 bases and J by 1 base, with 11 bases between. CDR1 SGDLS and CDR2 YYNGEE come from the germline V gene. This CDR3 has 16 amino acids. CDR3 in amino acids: CASSVGRVLSGNTIYF. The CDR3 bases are TGTGCCAGCAGCGTAGGAAGGGTACTATCTGGAAACACCATATATTTT.

CDR3 region: CASSSRGGPQKTQYF. CDR3 in DNA: TGTGCCAGCAGTTCCCGCGGTGGGCCTCAAAAGACCCAGTACTTC. The chain uses TRBV6-5 and TRBJ2-5, with D unresolved. The V and J ends lost 4 bases and 6 bases respectively, with 18 bases between them. The length of the CDR3 is 15 residues. CDR1 and CDR2 (germline): MNHEY, SVGAGI.

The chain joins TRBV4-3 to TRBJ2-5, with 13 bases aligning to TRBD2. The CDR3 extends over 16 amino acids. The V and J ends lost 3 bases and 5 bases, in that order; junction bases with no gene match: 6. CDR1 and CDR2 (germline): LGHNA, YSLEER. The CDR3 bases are TGCGCCAGCAGCCAGGGTGGACTAGCGGGAGAGGAGACCCAGTACTTC. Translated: CASSQGGLAGEETQYF.

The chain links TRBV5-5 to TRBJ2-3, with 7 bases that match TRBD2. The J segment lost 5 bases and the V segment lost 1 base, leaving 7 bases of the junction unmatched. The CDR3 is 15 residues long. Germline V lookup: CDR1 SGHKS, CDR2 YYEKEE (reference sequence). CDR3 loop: CASSLTAGDIDTQYF. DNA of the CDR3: TGTGCCAGCAGCTTGACTGCGGGAGATATAGATACGCAGTATTTT.

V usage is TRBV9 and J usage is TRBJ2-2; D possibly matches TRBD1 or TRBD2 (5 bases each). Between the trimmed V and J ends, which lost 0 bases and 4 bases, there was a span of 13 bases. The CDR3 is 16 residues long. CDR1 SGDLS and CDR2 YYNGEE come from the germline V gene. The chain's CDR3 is CASSVGDRLPTGELFF. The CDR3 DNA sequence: TGTGCCAGCAGCGTAGGGGACCGACTACCCACCGGGGAGCTGTTTTTT. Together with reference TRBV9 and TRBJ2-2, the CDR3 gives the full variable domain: DSGVTQTPKHLITATGQRVTLRCSPRSGDLSVYWYQQSLDQGLQFLIQYYNGEERAKGNILERFSAQQFPDLHSELNLSSLELGDSALYFCASSVGDRLPTGELFFGEGSRLTVL.

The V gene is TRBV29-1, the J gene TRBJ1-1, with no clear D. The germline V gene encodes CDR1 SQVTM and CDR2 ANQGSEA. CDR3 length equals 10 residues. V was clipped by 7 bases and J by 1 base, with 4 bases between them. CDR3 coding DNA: TGCAGCGGAGGGAACACTGAAGCTTTCTTT. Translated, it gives CSGGNTEAFF.

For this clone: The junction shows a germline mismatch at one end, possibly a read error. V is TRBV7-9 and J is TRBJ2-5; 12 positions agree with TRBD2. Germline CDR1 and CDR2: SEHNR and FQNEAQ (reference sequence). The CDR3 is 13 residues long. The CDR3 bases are TGTGCCAGCAGCCTAGCGGGAGGGGAGACCCAGTACTTC. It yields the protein CASSLAGGETQYF.

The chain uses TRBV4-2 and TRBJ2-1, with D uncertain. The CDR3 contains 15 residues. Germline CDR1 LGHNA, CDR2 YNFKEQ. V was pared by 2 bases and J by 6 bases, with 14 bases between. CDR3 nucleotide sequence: TGTGCCAGCAGCCAAACTACATTACCATCCAATGAGCAGTTCTTC. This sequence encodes CASSQTTLPSNEQFF.

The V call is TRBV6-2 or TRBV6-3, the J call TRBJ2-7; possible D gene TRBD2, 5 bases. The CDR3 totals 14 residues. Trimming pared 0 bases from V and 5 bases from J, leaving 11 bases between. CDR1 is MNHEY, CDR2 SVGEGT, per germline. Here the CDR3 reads CASSYSVDFNEQYF. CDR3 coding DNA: TGTGCCAGCAGTTACTCGGTGGACTTCAACGAGCAGTACTTC.